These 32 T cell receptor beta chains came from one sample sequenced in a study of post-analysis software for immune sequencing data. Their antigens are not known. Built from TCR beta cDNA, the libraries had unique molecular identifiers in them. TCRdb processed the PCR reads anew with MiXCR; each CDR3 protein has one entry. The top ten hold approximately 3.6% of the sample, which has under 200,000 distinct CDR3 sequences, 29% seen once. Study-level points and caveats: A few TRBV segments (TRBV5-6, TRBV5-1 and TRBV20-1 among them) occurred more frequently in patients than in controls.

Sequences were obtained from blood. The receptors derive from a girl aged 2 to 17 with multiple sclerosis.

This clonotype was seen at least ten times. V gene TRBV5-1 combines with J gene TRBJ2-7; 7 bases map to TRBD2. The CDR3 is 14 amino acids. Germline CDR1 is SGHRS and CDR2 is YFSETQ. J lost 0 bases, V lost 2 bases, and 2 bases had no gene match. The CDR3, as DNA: TGCGCCAGCAGCTTTAGCGGGCCCTCCTACGAGCAGTACTTC. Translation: CASSFSGPSYEQYF.

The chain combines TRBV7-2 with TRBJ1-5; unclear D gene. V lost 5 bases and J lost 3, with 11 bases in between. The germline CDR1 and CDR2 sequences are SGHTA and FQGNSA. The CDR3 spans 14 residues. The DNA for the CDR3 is TGTGCCAGCAGCCGGGGTCGGAACAATCAGCCCCAGCATTTT. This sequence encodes CASSRGRNNQPQHF.

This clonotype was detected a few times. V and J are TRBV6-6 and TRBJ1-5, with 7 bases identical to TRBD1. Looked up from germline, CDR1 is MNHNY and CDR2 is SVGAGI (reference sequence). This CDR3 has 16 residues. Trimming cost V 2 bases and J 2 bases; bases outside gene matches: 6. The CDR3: CASSYEQGNGNQPQHF. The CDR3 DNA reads TGTGCCAGCAGTTACGAACAGGGGAATGGCAATCAGCCCCAGCATTTT.

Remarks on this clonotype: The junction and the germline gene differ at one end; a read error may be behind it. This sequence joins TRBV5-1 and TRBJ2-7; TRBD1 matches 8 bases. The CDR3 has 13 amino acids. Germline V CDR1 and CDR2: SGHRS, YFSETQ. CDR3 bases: TGCGCCAGCAACAACGGACAGGGCTACGAGCGGTACTTC. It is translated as CASNNGQGYERYF.

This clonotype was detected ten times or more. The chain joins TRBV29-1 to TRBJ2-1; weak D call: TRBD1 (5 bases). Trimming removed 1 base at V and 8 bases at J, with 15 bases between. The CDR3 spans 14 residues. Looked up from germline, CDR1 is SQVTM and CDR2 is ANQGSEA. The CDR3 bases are TGCAGCGTTGAAGTGGTGGCAGTCAGGGATGAGCAGTTCTTC. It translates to CSVEVVAVRDEQFF.

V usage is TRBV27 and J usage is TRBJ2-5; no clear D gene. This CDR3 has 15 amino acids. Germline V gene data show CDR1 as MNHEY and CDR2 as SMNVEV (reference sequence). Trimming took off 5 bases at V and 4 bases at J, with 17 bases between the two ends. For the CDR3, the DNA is TGTGCCAGCAGTCCGACCGTTAGGGAAGGAGAGACCCAGTACTTC. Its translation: CASSPTVREGETQYF.

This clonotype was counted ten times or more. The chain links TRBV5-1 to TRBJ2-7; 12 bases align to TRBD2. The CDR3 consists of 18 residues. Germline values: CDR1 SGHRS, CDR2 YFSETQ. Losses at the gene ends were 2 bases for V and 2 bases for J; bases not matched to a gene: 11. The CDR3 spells CASSFGLAGLTLTYEQYF. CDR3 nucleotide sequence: TGCGCCAGCAGCTTCGGACTAGCGGGACTAACACTTACCTACGAGCAGTACTTC.

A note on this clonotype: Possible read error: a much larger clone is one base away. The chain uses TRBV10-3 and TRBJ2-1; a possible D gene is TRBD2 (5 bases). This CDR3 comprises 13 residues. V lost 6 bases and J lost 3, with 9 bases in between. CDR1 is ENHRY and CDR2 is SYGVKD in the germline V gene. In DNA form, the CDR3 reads TGTGCCATCAGGGGAGAGGGCTACAATGAGCAGTTCTTC. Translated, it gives CAIRGEGYNEQFF.

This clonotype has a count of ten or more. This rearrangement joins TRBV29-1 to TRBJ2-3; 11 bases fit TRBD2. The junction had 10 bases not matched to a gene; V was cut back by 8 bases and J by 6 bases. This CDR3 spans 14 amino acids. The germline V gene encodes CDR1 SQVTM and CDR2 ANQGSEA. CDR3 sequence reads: CSTSGGPMGDTQYF. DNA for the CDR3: TGCAGCACTAGCGGGGGCCCGATGGGGGATACGCAGTATTTT.

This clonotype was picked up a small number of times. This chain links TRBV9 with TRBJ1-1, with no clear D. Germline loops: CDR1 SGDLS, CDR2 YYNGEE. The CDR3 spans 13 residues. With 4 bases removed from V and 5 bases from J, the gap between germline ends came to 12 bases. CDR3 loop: CASSTRTNTEAFF. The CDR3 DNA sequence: TGTGCCAGCAGCACCCGGACTAATACTGAAGCTTTCTTT.

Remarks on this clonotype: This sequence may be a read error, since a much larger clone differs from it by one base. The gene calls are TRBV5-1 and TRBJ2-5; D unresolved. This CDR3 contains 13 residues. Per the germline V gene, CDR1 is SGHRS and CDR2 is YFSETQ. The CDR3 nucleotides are TGCGCCAGCAGCCCTCGGTACCAAGAGGCCCAGTACTTC. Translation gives CASSPRYQEAQYF.

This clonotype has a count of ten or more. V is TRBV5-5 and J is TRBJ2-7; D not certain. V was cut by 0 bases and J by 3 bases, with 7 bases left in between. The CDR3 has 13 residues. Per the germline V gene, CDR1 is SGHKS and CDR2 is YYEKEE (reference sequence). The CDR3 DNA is TGTGCCAGCAGCTTGGGGGATCTCTACGAGCAGTACTTC. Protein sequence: CASSLGDLYEQYF.

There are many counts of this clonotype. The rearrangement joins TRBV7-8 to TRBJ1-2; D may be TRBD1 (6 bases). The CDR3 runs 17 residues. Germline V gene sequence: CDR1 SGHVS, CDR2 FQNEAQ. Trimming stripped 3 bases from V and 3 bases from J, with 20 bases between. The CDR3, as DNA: TGTGCCAGCAGCTTCGGGTCCAGGGGAGAGTTGGACTATGGCTACACCTTC. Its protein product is CASSFGSRGELDYGYTF. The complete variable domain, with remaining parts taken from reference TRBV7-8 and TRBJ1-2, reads GAGVSQSPRYKVAKRGQDVALRCDPISGHVSLFWYQQALGQGPEFLTYFQNEAQLDKSGLPSDRFFAERPEGSVSTLKIQRTQQEDSAVYLCASSFGSRGELDYGYTFGSGTRLTVV.

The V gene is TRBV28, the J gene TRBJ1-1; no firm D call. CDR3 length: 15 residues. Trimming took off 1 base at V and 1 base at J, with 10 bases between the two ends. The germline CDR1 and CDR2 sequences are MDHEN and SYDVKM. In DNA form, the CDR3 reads TGTGCCAGCAGTTTATATGGTAGTGGGAACACTGAAGCTTTCTTT. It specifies CASSLYGSGNTEAFF.

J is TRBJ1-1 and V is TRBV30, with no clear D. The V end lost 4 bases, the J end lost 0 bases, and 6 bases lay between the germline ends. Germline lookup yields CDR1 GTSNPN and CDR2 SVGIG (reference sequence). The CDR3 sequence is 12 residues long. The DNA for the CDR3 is TGTGCCTGGATAGGTCTGAACACTGAAGCTTTCTTT. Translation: CAWIGLNTEAFF.

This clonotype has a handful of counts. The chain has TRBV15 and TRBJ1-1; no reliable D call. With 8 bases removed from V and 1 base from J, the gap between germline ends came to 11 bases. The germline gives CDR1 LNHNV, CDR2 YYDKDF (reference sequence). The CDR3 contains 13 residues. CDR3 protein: CATRRLGNTEAFF. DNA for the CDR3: TGTGCCACCCGCCGCCTCGGGAACACTGAAGCTTTCTTT.

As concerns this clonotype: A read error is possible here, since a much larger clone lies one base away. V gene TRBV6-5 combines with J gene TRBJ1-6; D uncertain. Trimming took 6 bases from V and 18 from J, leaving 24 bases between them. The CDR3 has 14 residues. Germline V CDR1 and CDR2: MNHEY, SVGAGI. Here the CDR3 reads CASRPLTVASLPHF. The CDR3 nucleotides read TGTGCCAGCAGGCCCCTGACGGTGGCTTCACTCCCCCACTTT.

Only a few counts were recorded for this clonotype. The CDR3 nucleotides are TGTGCCAGCAGTTACGGGGCCGGCAGCTCCTACAATGAGCAGTTCTTC. This codes for CASSYGAGSSYNEQFF. The V gene is TRBV6-6, the J gene TRBJ2-1; tentative D call: TRBD1 (5 bases). V lost 2 bases and J lost 0, with 11 bases in between. CDR3 size: 16 residues. Germline CDR1 is MNHNY and CDR2 is SVGAGI (reference sequence).

CDR3 in amino acids: CASRLYGIYNEQFF. CDR3 DNA: TGTGCCAGCAGGCTATACGGTATATACAATGAGCAGTTCTTC. The rearrangement uses TRBV28 and TRBJ2-1, with D hard to call. CDR1 and CDR2 (germline): MDHEN, SYDVKM. Deletions cut 6 bases from V and 4 bases from J, with 13 bases between. The CDR3 length is 14 residues.

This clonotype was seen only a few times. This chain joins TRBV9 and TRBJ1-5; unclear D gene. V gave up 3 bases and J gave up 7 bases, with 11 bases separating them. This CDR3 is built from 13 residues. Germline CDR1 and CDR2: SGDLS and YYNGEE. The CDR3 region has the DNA TGTGCCAGCAGCGATGGGATGGGGCAGCCCCAGCATTTT. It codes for CASSDGMGQPQHF.

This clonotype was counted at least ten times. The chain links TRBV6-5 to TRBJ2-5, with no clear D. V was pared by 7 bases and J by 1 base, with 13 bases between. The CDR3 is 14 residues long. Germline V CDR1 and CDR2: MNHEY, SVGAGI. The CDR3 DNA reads TGTGCCAGCAAAGGGTCAGCCACCCAAGAGACCCAGTACTTC. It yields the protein CASKGSATQETQYF.

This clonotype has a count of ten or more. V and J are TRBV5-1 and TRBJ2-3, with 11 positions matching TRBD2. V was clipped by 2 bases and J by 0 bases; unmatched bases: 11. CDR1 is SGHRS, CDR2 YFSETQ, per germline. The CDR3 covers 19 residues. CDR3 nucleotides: TGCGCCAGCAGCTTTGGAGGCCTAGCGGGGGGCGTTAGCACAGATACGCAGTATTTT. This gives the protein CASSFGGLAGGVSTDTQYF.

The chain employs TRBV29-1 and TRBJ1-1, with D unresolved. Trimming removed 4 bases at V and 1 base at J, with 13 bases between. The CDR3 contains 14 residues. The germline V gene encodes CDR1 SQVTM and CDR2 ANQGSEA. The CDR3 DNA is TGCAGCGTTGTTAGGGCAGAAAGGAACACTGAAGCTTTCTTT. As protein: CSVVRAERNTEAFF.

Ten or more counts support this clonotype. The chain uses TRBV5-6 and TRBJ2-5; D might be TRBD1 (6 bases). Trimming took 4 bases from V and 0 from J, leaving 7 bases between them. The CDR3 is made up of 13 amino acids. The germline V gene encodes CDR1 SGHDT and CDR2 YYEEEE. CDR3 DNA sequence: TGTGCCAGCAGCGCAGGGGACCAAGAGACCCAGTACTTC. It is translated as CASSAGDQETQYF.

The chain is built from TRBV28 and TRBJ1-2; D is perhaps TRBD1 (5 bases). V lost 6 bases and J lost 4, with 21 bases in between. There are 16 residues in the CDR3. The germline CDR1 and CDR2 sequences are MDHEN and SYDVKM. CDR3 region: CASSPNRWGSGYGYTF. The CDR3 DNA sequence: TGTGCCAGCAGCCCGAACCGTTGGGGCAGCGGCTATGGCTACACCTTC.

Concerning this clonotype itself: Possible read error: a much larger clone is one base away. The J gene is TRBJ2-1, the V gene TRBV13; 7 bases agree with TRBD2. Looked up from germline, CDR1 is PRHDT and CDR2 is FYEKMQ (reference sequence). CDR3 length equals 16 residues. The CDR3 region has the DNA TGTACCAGCAGCCACACTAGAACGGGAGGCTACAATGAGCAGTTCTTC. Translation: CTSSHTRTGGYNEQFF.

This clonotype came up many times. The CDR3 coding sequence is TGTGCCATCAGCAACGGACAGGGGGCATCGGAGACCCAGTACTTC. Residues: CAISNGQGASETQYF. The chain combines TRBV10-3 with TRBJ2-5; 11 bases agree with TRBD1. Per germline, CDR1 ENHRY and CDR2 SYGVKD. Germline trimming cut 6 bases from V and 5 bases from J; bases unmatched to any gene: 8. This CDR3 has 15 residues.

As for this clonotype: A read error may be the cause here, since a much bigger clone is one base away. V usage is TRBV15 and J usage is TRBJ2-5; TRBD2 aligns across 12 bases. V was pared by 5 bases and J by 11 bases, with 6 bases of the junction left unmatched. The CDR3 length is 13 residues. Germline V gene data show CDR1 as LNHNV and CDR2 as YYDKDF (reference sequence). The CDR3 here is CATSRLAGEEQYF. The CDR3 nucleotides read TGTGCCACCAGCCGACTAGCGGGAGAGGAGCAGTACTTC.

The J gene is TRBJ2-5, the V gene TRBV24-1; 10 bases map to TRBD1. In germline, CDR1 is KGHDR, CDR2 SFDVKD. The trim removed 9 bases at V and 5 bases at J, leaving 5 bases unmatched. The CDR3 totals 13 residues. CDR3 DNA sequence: TGTGCCACCGGGGACAGGGGATTTGAGACCCAGTACTTC. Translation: CATGDRGFETQYF.

The CDR3 DNA reads TGTGCCAGCAGTTCTGTAGGGGGCAATCAGCCCCAGCATTTT. Translating it yields CASSSVGGNQPQHF. The chain uses TRBV27 and TRBJ1-5, with a tentative D call TRBD1 (5 bases). This CDR3 region has 14 residues. Between the trimmed V and J ends, which lost 4 bases and 2 bases, there was a span of 9 bases. Germline-derived CDR1 and CDR2 are MNHEY and SMNVEV (reference sequence).

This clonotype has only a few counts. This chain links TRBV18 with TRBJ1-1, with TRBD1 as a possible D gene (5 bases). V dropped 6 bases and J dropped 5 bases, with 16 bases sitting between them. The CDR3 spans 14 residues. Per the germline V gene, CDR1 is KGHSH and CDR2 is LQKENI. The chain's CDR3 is CASSLRRGETEAFF. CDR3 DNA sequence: TGTGCCAGCTCTCTAAGAAGGGGCGAAACTGAAGCTTTCTTT. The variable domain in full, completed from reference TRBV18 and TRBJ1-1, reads NAGVMQNPRHLVRRRGQEARLRCSPMKGHSHVYWYRQLPEEGLKFMVYLQKENIIDESGMPKERFSAEFPKEGPSILRIQQVVRGDSAAYFCASSLRRGETEAFFGQGTRLTVV.

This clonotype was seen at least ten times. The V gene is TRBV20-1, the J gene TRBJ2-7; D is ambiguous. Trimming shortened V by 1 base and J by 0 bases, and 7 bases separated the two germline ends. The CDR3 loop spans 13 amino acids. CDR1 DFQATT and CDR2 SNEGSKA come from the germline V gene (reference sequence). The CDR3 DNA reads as TGCAGTGCTAGAGGCGGATACTCCTACGAGCAGTACTTC. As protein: CSARGGYSYEQYF.